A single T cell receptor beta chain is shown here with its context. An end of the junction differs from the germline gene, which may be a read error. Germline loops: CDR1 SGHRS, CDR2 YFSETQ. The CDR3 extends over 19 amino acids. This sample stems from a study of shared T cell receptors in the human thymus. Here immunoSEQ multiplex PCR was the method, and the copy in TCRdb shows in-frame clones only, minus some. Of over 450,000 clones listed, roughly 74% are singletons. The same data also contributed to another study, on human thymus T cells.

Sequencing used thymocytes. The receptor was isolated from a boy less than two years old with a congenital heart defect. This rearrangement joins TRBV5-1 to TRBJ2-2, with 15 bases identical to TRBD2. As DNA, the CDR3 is TGCGCCAGCAGCAGTGACTGGGGACTAGCGGGAGGCAGGACCGGGGAACTGTTTTTT. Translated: CASSSDWGLAGGRTGELFF.